This record concerns one T cell receptor beta chain sequence. Its antigen is unidentified. Genomic DNA came from frozen unsorted single-cell suspensions. The data derive from a study of immune cell composition in non-small cell lung cancer. General study findings and limits: Smoking pack-years did not significantly correlate with tumour TCR-beta clonality. TIL tumour reactivity correlated with maximal tumour-associated clone frequency in adenocarcinoma.

Repertoires were generated with immunoSEQ multiplex PCR, while TCRdb's copy carries only in-frame clones and drops some. Here the sample spans about 2,900 clones, around 69% being singletons. Germline CDR1 reads SGHDN; CDR2 reads FVKESK. V dropped 4 bases and J dropped 8; count of bases not matched to a gene: 19. The CDR3 spans 19 residues. The material sequenced was lung tumor tissue. The J gene is TRBJ1-4, the V gene TRBV14; 10 positions agree with TRBD1. The origin of this receptor is a human donor with non-small cell lung cancer. The CDR3 sequence: CASSLRQGAKDGRNEKLFF. The CDR3 nucleotides read TGTGCCAGCAGCCTGAGACAGGGGGCGAAGGATGGTAGAAACGAAAAACTGTTTTTT.